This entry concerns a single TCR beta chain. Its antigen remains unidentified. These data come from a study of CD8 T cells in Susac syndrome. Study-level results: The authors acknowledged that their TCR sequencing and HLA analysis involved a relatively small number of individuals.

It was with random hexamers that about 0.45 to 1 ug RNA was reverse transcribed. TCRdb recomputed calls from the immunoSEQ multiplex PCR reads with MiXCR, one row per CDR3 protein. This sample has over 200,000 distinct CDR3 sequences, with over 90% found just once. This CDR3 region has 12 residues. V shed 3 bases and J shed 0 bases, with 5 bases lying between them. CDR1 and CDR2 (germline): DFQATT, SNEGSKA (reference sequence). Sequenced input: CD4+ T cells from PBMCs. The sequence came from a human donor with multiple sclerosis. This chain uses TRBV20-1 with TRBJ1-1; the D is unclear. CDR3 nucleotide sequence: TGCAGTGCTAGCCGGATGAACACTGAAGCTTTCTTT. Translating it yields CSASRMNTEAFF.